The clone carrying this TCR beta chain was found once. The sample is drawn from a study of blood T cell repertoires in COVID-19. On the study more broadly: T cells, B-cell-depleted T cells, or PBMCs supplied cDNA or gDNA.

The repertoire was sequenced with immunoSEQ multiplex PCR; TCRdb's copy has only in-frame clones and lacks some. Counted here are about 80,000 clones, roughly 80% occurring once; the ten biggest clones make up about 5.8%. Germline CDR1 and CDR2: SGHRS and YFSETQ. Trimming took off 3 bases at V and 11 bases at J, with 14 bases between the two ends. CDR3 length: 12 residues. This rearrangement joins TRBV5-1 to TRBJ1-1, with D possibly being TRBD1 (6 bases). This receptor was obtained from a man aged 55-75 years with active or convalescent COVID-19. Sequencing used peripheral blood. DNA of the CDR3: TGCGCCAGCAGCTACACCGGGACAAGCGCTTTCTTT. Translated, it gives CASSYTGTSAFF.